Below, 23 T cell receptor beta chains from the same sample are listed, as sequenced in a study of OX40 agonist ivuxolimab in advanced cancers. Produced via immunoSEQ multiplex PCR; TCRdb's table is partial and in-frame only. The sample has some 45,000 clones, approximately 84% seen once. Sequenced material: CD4+ or CD8+ T cells sorted from blood, taken in a trial of the OX40 agonist ivuxolimab. These receptors were collected from an adult with an advanced solid tumor such as melanoma, head and neck, liver or kidney cancer.

This clone is a singleton in its sample. This chain connects TRBV2 to TRBJ2-3, with D possibly matching TRBD2 (5 bases). The CDR3 is made up of 15 amino acids. From germline, CDR1 is SNHLY and CDR2 FYNNEI. With 6 bases removed from V and 7 bases from J, the gap between germline ends came to 20 bases. Here the CDR3 DNA reads TGTGCCAGCAGCCCCGAAGAAGCGGTTCTATATACGCAGTATTTT. Residues: CASSPEEAVLYTQYF. The whole variable domain, filled in from reference TRBV2 and TRBJ2-3, reads EPEVTQTPSHQVTQMGQEVILRCVPISNHLYFYWYRQILGQKVEFLVSFYNNEISEKSEIFDDQFSVERPDGSNFTLKIRSTKLEDSAMYFCASSPEEAVLYTQYFGPGTRLTVL.

The V and J genes are TRBV6-6 and TRBJ2-7, with D perhaps matching TRBD1 (6 bases). The germline CDR1 and CDR2 sequences are MNHNY and SVGAGI (reference sequence). The CDR3 length is 14 residues. V was clipped by 10 bases and J by 1 base, with 17 bases between them. CDR3 in amino acids: CATGNPGQSYEQYF. CDR3 coding DNA: TGTGCCACCGGTAATCCGGGACAATCCTACGAGCAGTACTTC.

The chain is built from TRBV2 and TRBJ1-5; D might be TRBD1 (5 bases). The length of the CDR3 is 14 residues. The V gene lost 6 bases and the J gene lost 0 bases, with 9 bases spanning the gap. Germline V gene data show CDR1 as SNHLY and CDR2 as FYNNEI. As DNA, the CDR3 is TGTGCCAGCAGCGAGACAGATAGCAATCAGCCCCAGCATTTT. This translates into CASSETDSNQPQHF.

The genes are TRBV19 and TRBJ2-1, with D tentatively TRBD2 (6 bases). Deletions cut 5 bases from V and 5 bases from J, with 10 bases between. The CDR3 contains 13 residues. The V gene's germline CDR1 is LNHDA and CDR2 SQIVND (reference sequence). Written as DNA, the CDR3 is TGTGCCAGTAGTGTAGCGGCCCACAATGAGCAGTTCTTC. Its translation: CASSVAAHNEQFF.

This sequence joins TRBV5-1 and TRBJ2-1, with 12 bases aligning to TRBD1. Germline CDR1 reads SGHRS; CDR2 reads YFSETQ. V dropped 4 bases and J dropped 5; count of bases not matched to a gene: 13. CDR3 length equals 18 residues. CDR3 nucleotides: TGCGCCAGCAGCCCCCTAGGGACAGGGGGCACAAGGGACAATGAGCAGTTCTTC. It encodes CASSPLGTGGTRDNEQFF.

V gene TRBV5-1 combines with J gene TRBJ2-5, with a weak D call TRBD1 (6 bases). The germline V and J ends were trimmed by 0 bases and 4 bases, with 19 bases remaining between them. Germline CDR1 and CDR2: SGHRS and YFSETQ. The CDR3 runs to 17 residues. The CDR3 DNA reads TGCGCCAGCAGCTTGGCGCCCACAGGGTTGCACGGAGAGACCCAGTACTTC. Its translation is CASSLAPTGLHGETQYF.

This chain connects TRBV30 to TRBJ1-1, with no clear D. Trimming removed 1 base at V and 1 base at J, with 13 bases between. Per germline, CDR1 GTSNPN and CDR2 SVGIG (reference sequence). The CDR3 spans 15 residues. CDR3 amino acids: CAWSAPDRRNTEAFF. DNA of the CDR3: TGTGCCTGGAGTGCCCCCGATAGACGGAACACTGAAGCTTTCTTT.

This clone was counted between two and nine times. This sequence joins TRBV29-1 and TRBJ1-2; D possibly corresponds to TRBD1 (5 bases). This CDR3 comprises 13 residues. V lost 6 bases, J lost 8 bases, and 19 bases lay in between. Germline CDR1 and CDR2: SQVTM and ANQGSEA. The CDR3 loop is CSVSGGEIDGYTF. The CDR3 DNA reads as TGCAGCGTCAGCGGGGGGGAGATTGACGGCTACACCTTC.

The chain has TRBV7-2 and TRBJ2-1, with D perhaps being TRBD1 or TRBD2 (6 bases each). Trimming cost V 5 bases and J 2 bases, with 16 bases left between them. The germline V gene encodes CDR1 SGHTA and CDR2 FQGNSA. This CDR3 spans 16 amino acids. The CDR3 spells CASSTVGGNTYNEQFF. The DNA of the CDR3 is TGTGCCAGCAGCACTGTAGGGGGGAACACCTACAATGAGCAGTTCTTC.

The chain links TRBV25-1 to TRBJ1-2; TRBD1 aligns across 7 bases. This CDR3 contains 15 residues. CDR1 is MGHDK and CDR2 is SYGVNS in the germline V gene. V gave up 2 bases and J gave up 4 bases; unmatched junction bases: 7. The CDR3 sequence: CASSEVSGGGYGYTF. CDR3 bases: TGTGCCAGCAGTGAAGTTTCAGGGGGTGGCTATGGCTACACCTTC.

Here the CDR3 DNA reads TGTGCCAGCAGCTCCCGGCGGCTAGCGGGAGCCTACGAGCAGTACTTC. Amino acid sequence: CASSSRRLAGAYEQYF. The chain has TRBV7-8 and TRBJ2-7; 10 bases match TRBD2. After removal of 4 bases from V and 2 bases from J, the junction contained 8 bases not matched to a gene. This CDR3 contains 16 residues. CDR1 SGHVS and CDR2 FQNEAQ come from the germline V gene.

The rearrangement uses TRBV5-1 and TRBJ1-1; D gene unclear. The germline V gene encodes CDR1 SGHRS and CDR2 YFSETQ. The CDR3 loop spans 13 amino acids. V shed 1 base and J shed 2 bases, with 6 bases lying between them. DNA of the CDR3: TGCGCCAGCAGCTTGACAGATAACACTGAAGCTTTCTTT. Protein product: CASSLTDNTEAFF.

The chain recombines TRBV5-6 with TRBJ2-2; D call uncertain. The CDR3 runs to 14 residues. The germline V gene has CDR1 SGHDT and CDR2 YYEEEE. Between the trimmed V and J ends, which lost 0 bases and 7 bases, there was a span of 10 bases. CDR3 coding DNA: TGTGCCAGCAGCTTGGTGGGGTTCGGCGGGGAGCTGTTTTTT. Amino acids: CASSLVGFGGELFF.

This chain links TRBV15 with TRBJ1-5; 10 nucleotides match TRBD1. This CDR3 is 16 amino acids long. The germline V gene encodes CDR1 LNHNV and CDR2 YYDKDF (reference sequence). V shed 4 bases and J 3 bases; nucleotides not matched to a gene: 6. The CDR3 loop reads CATSIPGTGVNQPQHF. CDR3 in DNA: TGTGCCACCAGCATTCCCGGGACAGGGGTCAATCAGCCCCAGCATTTT.

This chain uses TRBV28 with TRBJ1-5; D possibly corresponds to TRBD1 (5 bases). V was pared by 8 bases and J by 1 base, with 12 bases between. The CDR3 consists of 14 residues. The germline V gene has CDR1 MDHEN and CDR2 SYDVKM. The CDR3: CASRGFRSNQPQHF. In nucleotides, the CDR3 is TGTGCCAGCCGGGGGTTTAGAAGCAATCAGCCCCAGCATTTT.

This clone was seen only a few times. This chain links TRBV9 with TRBJ1-5; D might be TRBD1 (6 bases). In germline, CDR1 is SGDLS, CDR2 YYNGEE. Trimming cost V 0 bases and J 4 bases, with 11 bases left between them. The CDR3 has 15 residues. The CDR3: CASSVGIQGNQPQHF. Here the CDR3 DNA reads TGTGCCAGCAGCGTAGGGATACAGGGAAATCAGCCCCAGCATTTT.

The rearrangement links TRBV4-2 to TRBJ1-1, with a weak D call TRBD1 (6 bases). In germline, CDR1 is LGHNA, CDR2 YNFKEQ. This CDR3 contains 14 residues. V was pared by 3 bases and J by 0 bases, with 8 bases between. The CDR3 DNA sequence: TGTGCCAGCAGCCAGGACAGCATGAACACTGAAGCTTTCTTT. This encodes CASSQDSMNTEAFF.

The chain combines TRBV5-1 with TRBJ1-1; TRBD1 is a possible D gene (6 bases). The CDR3 runs 15 residues. V lost 0 bases, J lost 5 bases, and 14 bases lay in between. Germline CDR1 SGHRS, CDR2 YFSETQ. CDR3 nucleotides: TGCGCCAGCAGCTTGGAGACAGGTACCTGGACTGAAGCTTTCTTT. It translates to CASSLETGTWTEAFF.

This rearrangement joins TRBV5-1 to TRBJ2-3; 12 bases agree with TRBD2. Trimming removed 2 bases from V and 2 bases from J; junction bases left unmatched: 6. The CDR3 loop spans 17 amino acids. Per germline, CDR1 SGHRS and CDR2 YFSETQ. The CDR3 spells CASSFVGTSGSTDTQYF. Written as DNA, the CDR3 is TGCGCCAGCAGCTTTGTTGGGACTAGCGGGTCCACAGATACGCAGTATTTT.

V and J are TRBV7-2 and TRBJ2-1, with 7 bases fitting TRBD1. This CDR3 region has 14 residues. Per germline, CDR1 SGHTA and CDR2 FQGNSA. The V and J ends lost 5 bases and 7 bases, in that order; junction bases with no gene match: 8. CDR3 nucleotide sequence: TGTGCCAGCAGCCCCGGGACAGACCGAAATGAGCAGTTCTTC. Residues: CASSPGTDRNEQFF.

In its sample, this clone was seen once. The chain has TRBV5-1 and TRBJ1-5; maybe TRBD1 (5 bases). CDR3 length equals 15 residues. V was clipped by 4 bases and J by 5 bases, with 16 bases between them. Germline V lookup: CDR1 SGHRS, CDR2 YFSETQ. The CDR3 is CASSALAGGDQPQHF. The CDR3 DNA follows: TGCGCCAGCAGCGCCCTCGCCGGAGGGGATCAGCCCCAGCATTTT.

The chain carries TRBV13 and TRBJ1-1, with TRBD1 matching over 7 bases. The germline CDR1 and CDR2 sequences are PRHDT and FYEKMQ (reference sequence). This CDR3 is built from 14 residues. V lost 3 bases and J lost 1; bases outside the gene matches: 2. The CDR3 here is CASSFRDRNTEAFF. DNA of the CDR3: TGTGCCAGCAGCTTCCGGGACAGGAACACTGAAGCTTTCTTT.

The chain employs TRBV4-2 and TRBJ2-6; D might be TRBD2 (6 bases). The CDR3 spans 17 residues. Germline V gene lookup returns CDR1 LGHNA and CDR2 YNFKEQ. Trimming cost V 4 bases and J 4 bases, with 17 bases left between them. In nucleotides, the CDR3 is TGTGCCAGCAGCCCGACCTTGGGGGGTTCAGGGGCCAACGTCCTGACTTTC. Its translation: CASSPTLGGSGANVLTF.